This T cell receptor beta chain was sequenced in a study of shared clonotypes between healthy human individuals (dated by TCRdb to 2018 to 2020). A note on the overall study: A couple of women and a few men aged 18 to 49 years were included in the cohort. To estimate repertoire size and how much clonotype sharing occurs between individuals, the study deeply sequenced the blood TCR repertoires of about five healthy adults. Different laboratories and diverse techniques were used to prepare libraries and sequence TCR repertoires, to increase sequencing depth and limit assay-specific biases. For each donor, CD4 naive and CD4 memory were each given three plates, CD8 naive was given two plates, and CD8 memory was given one plate. Between about 0.8 and 9 billion PBMCs per donor were obtained by leukapheresis.

The count of this clone is one. The target of this receptor is not known. No per-base quality is available; no much larger clone lies one base away. Donors were healthy HIV-negative adults with no recently reported acute infections or vaccinations. Every donor was a Caucasian adult residing in Nashville, Tennessee, USA. CD4+ T cells were enriched through magnetic negative selection, after which naive cells were positively selected on CD45RA and the remaining negative fraction served as the memory subset. Blood was obtained by leukapheresis, after which PBMCs were separated by Ficoll-Histopaque density gradient centrifugation and cryopreserved in liquid nitrogen vapor phase. Analytical flow cytometry was used to check the purity and quantity of every magnetically sorted T cell population. Genomic DNA was isolated from each sorted fraction and quantified by UV absorbance on a Nanodrop 2000c. From a lookup of the germline V gene (reference sequence), CDR1 and CDR2 are SEHNR and FQNEAQ. Here V drops 2 bases and J drops 8 bases, and the junction holds 6 bases not matched to any gene. Taken from cysteine to phenylalanine, the CDR3 has 14 residues. Only the CDR3 DNA is retained, 42 bases long and in frame from the first base.

Using the deep immunoSEQ assay, multiplex PCR amplified TCR CDR3 regions from genomic DNA. Extracted genomic DNA from each cell subset was spread evenly across all wells of several immunoSEQ 96-well plates, with each plate serving as a replicate. For sorted subsets, each replicate PCR was loaded with approximately 0.2 ug genomic DNA, equivalent to about 33,000 T cell genomes. The purified libraries were quantified using a Qubit 3.0 fluorometer, sized with a Bioanalyzer 2100, and then quantified again using the KAPA Library Quantification kit. Each immunoSEQ 96-well plate was sequenced on its own single-read 150-cycle Illumina NextSeq 550 flow cell. The paper's data handling went like this. Because the immunoSEQ output included only junctional sequences and no quality scores, the filtering could not be the same as the filtering used for full-length reads. Sequences were annotated with PyIR, a Python wrapper for IgBLAST v1.9, using IMGT germline references to assign V/J genes and CDR3. Reads were filtered out if the reads had weak V/J assignments (E-value above 1e-6), no CDR3, stop codons, out-of-frame junctions, or ambiguous translated residues. V3J clonotypes were defined as sequences sharing the same inferred V gene, J gene, and CDR3 amino acid sequence. Percentage overlap between repertoires was calculated by dividing the number of shared unique clonotypes by the size of the smaller repertoire. Three approaches were used to assess repertoire richness: RTK rarefaction, the Chao1 estimator, and Recon v2.1 estimates of unobserved clonotypes. Generation probabilities were computed with OLGA for all TCRbeta clonotypes obtained by the gDNA method from several donors. TCRdb stores this immuneACCESS table with in-frame sequences only. Part of the clones is absent; in the studies checked, under half of the shortfall reflects unresolved V genes, and no reason is known for the rest. D and trimming come from the DNA, and the V and J calls and clone size come from that table. In all, the sample holds roughly 2.2 million clones, and just under 95% of those were seen once. Jointly, the top ten make up 0.3% to 0.45% of the sample.

Study-wide conclusions, independent of this receptor: Compared with non-shared clonotypes, the clonotypes found in all four sorted-subset donors had higher generation probabilities. Sampling was restricted to blood, and TCR repertoires in tissue are likely to differ from TCR repertoires in blood. Pairwise subsampling indicated that sequencing depth was expected to affect the degree of clonotype sharing among donors. The genetic and exposure-history diversity represented was limited by the small number of donors. Incomplete sequencing was indicated by rarefaction of sorted-subset datasets, despite the large sequencing depth. Larger estimated clonotype richness was generally found for naive subsets than for memory subsets. Sharing across a few donors was observed for roughly 5% of naive CD4, over 3% of naive CD8, about 2.3% of memory CD4, and approximately 0.41% of memory CD8 clonotypes.

The V gene is TRBV7-9 and the J gene is TRBJ1-2; the central 9 bases match TRBD1. The sequence was obtained from a man aged 18-30 years in good health. Some clones in this sample may be carry-over from other donors' samples. The source material was naive CD4+ T cells from PBMCs. This specimen's cell subset or site label, interpreted: CD45RA+ positively selected. The encoded CDR3 is CASSLWDRVSGYTF. Here is the DNA: TGTGCCAGCAGCTTATGGGACAGGGTTTCAGGCTACACCTTC.